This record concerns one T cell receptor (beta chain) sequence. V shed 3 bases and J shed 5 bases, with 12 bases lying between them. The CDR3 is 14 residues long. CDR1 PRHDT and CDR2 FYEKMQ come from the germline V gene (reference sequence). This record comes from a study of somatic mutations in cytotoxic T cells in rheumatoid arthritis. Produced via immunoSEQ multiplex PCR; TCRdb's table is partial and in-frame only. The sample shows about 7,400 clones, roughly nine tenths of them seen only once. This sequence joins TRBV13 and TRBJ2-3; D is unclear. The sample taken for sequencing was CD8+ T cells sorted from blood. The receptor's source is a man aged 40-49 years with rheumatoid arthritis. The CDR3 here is CASSFGRLGDTQYF. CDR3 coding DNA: TGTGCCAGCAGCTTTGGCAGGCTGGGAGATACGCAGTATTTT.